A single TCR beta chain is shown here with its context. Its specificity is not known. Relapse was seen in all patients after autologous stem cell transplantation, and brentuximab vedotin exposure was variable. The data were obtained in a study of PD-1 blockade in classical Hodgkin lymphoma. Study context: Patients in the cohort were put on intravenous nivolumab, 3 mg/kg every 2 weeks. General study points: It was among complete responders that baseline diversity resembled that of newly diagnosed patients. By cycle point C4D1, TCR diversity had risen significantly in CD4+ cells (but not CD8+ cells).

Libraries were prepared by immunoSEQ multiplex PCR; TCRdb keeps only in-frame clonotypes and omits some of them. Here the sample spans roughly 20,000 clones, approximately 84% being singletons. The CDR3 consists of 18 residues. Germline V gene sequence: CDR1 SGHAT, CDR2 FQNNGV. Deletions cut 0 bases from V and 5 bases from J, with 22 bases between. The source was peripheral blood mononuclear cells (PBMCs), collected at baseline. The V and J genes are TRBV11-2 and TRBJ1-1, with a tentative D call TRBD1 (5 bases). The sequence was obtained from a human donor with classical Hodgkin lymphoma. CDR3 sequence reads: CASSLDRGLRGRGTEAFF. The CDR3 DNA reads TGTGCCAGCAGCTTAGACAGAGGGTTACGGGGGAGAGGGACTGAAGCTTTCTTT.